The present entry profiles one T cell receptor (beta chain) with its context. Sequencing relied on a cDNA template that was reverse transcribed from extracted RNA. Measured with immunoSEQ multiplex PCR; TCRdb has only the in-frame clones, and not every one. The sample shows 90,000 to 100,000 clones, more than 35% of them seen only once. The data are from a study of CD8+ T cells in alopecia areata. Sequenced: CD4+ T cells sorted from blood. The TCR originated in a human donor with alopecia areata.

The CDR3 DNA sequence: TGCGCCAGCAGCCAAGAAAGGGTTCAGTACTTC. It specifies CASSQERVQYF. The genes are TRBV4-1 and TRBJ2-4; D gene uncertain. The CDR3 is made up of 11 amino acids. V was trimmed by 0 bases and J by 11 bases, leaving 5 bases between them. Per germline, CDR1 MGHRA and CDR2 YSYEKL.